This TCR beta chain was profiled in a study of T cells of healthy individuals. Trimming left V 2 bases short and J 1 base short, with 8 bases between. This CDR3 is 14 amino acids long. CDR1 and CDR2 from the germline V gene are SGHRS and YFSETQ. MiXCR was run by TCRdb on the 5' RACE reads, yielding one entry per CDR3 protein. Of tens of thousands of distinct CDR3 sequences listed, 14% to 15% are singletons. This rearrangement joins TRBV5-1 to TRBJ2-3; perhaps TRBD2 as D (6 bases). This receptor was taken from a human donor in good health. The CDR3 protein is CASSLAGRTDTQYF. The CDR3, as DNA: TGCGCCAGCAGCTTAGCGGGCCGCACAGATACGCAGTATTTT.